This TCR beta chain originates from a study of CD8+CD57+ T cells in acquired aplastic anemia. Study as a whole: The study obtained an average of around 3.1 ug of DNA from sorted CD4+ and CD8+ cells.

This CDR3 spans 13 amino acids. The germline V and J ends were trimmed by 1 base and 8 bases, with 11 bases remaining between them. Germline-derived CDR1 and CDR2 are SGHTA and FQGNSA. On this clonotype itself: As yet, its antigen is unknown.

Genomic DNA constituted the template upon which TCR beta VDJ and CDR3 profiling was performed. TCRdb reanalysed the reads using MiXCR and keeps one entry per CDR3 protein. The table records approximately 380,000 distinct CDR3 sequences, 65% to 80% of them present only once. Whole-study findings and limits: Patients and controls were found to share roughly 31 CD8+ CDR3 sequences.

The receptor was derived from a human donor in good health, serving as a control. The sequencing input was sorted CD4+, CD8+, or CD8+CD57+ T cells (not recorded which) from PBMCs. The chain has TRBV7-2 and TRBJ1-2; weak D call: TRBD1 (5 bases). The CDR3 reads CASSLEWGEGYTF. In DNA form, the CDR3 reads TGTGCCAGCAGCTTAGAGTGGGGGGAGGGCTACACCTTC.